This TCR beta chain came from a study of early T cells in non-severe SARS-CoV-2 infection. Individual cDNA molecules were tagged with unique molecular identifiers, the study reported. MiXCR, applied by TCRdb to the 5' RACE reads, yields one record per CDR3 protein. The sample gives 55,000 to 70,000 distinct CDR3 sequences, 3.5% to 6% of which show up once; 3.6% is in the top ten. The CDR3 length is 13 residues. Between the trimmed V and J ends, which lost 6 bases and 4 bases, there was a span of 10 bases. In germline, CDR1 is ENHRY, CDR2 SYGVKD. Here the sequenced sample was whole blood, taken at baseline. The chain is built from TRBV10-3 and TRBJ1-5; D possibly corresponds to TRBD1 (5 bases). The sequence was obtained from an adult who was a healthcare worker with PCR-confirmed SARS-CoV-2 infection or an uninfected control (not recorded which). The donor label of this sample is uncertain. CDR3 sequence (DNA): TGTGCCATCAGCGGGGACTGGAATCAGCCCCAGCATTTT. Encoded protein: CAISGDWNQPQHF.